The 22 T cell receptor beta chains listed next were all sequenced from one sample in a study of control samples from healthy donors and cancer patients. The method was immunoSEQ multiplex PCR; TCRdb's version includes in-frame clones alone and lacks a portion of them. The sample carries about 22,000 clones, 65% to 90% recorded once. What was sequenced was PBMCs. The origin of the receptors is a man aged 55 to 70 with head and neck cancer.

For the CDR3, the DNA is TGTGCCAGCAGTTTTAGGGGACAGGAAAATCAGCCCCAGCATTTT. Amino acids: CASSFRGQENQPQHF. The chain uses TRBV28 and TRBJ1-5, with TRBD1 identical over 8 bases. J gave up 4 bases and V 3 bases, and 5 bases lay outside the gene matches. This CDR3 region has 15 residues. Per germline, CDR1 MDHEN and CDR2 SYDVKM.

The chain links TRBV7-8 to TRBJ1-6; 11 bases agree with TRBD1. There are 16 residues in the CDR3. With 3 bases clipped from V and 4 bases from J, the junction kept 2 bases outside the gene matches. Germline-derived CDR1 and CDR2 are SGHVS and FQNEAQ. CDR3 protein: CASSLGQGGYNSPLHF. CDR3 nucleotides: TGTGCCAGCAGCTTGGGACAGGGGGGTTATAATTCACCCCTCCACTTT.

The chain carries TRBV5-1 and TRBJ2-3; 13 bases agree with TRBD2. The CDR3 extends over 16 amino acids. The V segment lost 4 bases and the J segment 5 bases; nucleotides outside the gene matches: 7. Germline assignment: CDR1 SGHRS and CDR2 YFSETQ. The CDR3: CASSLSRLAGGDTQYF. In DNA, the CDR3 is TGCGCCAGCAGCCTATCCAGACTAGCGGGGGGAGATACGCAGTATTTT. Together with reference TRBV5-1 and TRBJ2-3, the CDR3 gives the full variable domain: KAGVTQTPRYLIKTRGQQVTLSCSPISGHRSVSWYQQTPGQGLQFLFEYFSETQRNKGNFPGRFSGRQFSNSRSEMNVSTLELGDSALYLCASSLSRLAGGDTQYFGPGTRLTVL.

CDR3 loop: CASSIQGENTEAFF. CDR3 bases: TGCGCCAGCAGCATACAGGGGGAGAACACTGAAGCTTTCTTT. The chain links TRBV5-1 to TRBJ1-1, with 8 positions matching TRBD1. Unmatched junction bases numbered 3, after V lost 4 bases and J lost 1 base. The CDR3 spans 14 residues. Germline V gene sequence: CDR1 SGHRS, CDR2 YFSETQ. The variable domain in full, with the rest retrieved from reference TRBV5-1 and TRBJ1-1, is KAGVTQTPRYLIKTRGQQVTLSCSPISGHRSVSWYQQTPGQGLQFLFEYFSETQRNKGNFPGRFSGRQFSNSRSEMNVSTLELGDSALYLCASSIQGENTEAFFGQGTRLTVV.

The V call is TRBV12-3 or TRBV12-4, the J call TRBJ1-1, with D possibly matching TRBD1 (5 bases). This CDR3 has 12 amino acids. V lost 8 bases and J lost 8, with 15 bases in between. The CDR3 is CASSGTAPEAFF. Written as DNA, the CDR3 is TGTGCCAGCTCCGGGACGGCTCCCGAAGCTTTCTTT.

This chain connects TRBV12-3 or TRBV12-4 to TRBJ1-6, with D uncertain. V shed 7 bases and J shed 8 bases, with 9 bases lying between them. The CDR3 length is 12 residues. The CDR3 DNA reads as TGTGCCAGCACTTTCGCCGATTCACCCCTCCACTTT. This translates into CASTFADSPLHF.

The CDR3 nucleotides are TGTGCCAGCAGCTTAGCATTAAGGGGAGACGAGCAGTACTTC. Amino acids: CASSLALRGDEQYF. The rearrangement links TRBV7-8 to TRBJ2-7; D possibly uses TRBD1 or TRBD2 (5 bases each). CDR3 length: 14 amino acids. Germline lookup yields CDR1 SGHVS and CDR2 FQNEAQ. Trimming left V 0 bases short and J 5 bases short, with 11 bases between. Based on the CDR3 plus reference TRBV7-8 and TRBJ2-7, the full variable domain is GAGVSQSPRYKVAKRGQDVALRCDPISGHVSLFWYQQALGQGPEFLTYFQNEAQLDKSGLPSDRFFAERPEGSVSTLKIQRTQQEDSAVYLCASSLALRGDEQYFGPGTRLTVT.

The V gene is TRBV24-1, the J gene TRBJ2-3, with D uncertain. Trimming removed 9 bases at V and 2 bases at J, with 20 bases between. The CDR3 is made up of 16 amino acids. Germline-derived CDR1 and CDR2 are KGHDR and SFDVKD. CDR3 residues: CATSSGQTSYTDTQYF. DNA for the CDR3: TGTGCCACCTCTTCCGGGCAGACTTCATACACAGATACGCAGTATTTT.

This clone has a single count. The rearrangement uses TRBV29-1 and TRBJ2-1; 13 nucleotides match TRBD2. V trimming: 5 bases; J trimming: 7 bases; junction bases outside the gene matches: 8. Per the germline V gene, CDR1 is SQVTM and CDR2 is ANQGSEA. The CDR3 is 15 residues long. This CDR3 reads CSVRGTSGTSNEQFF. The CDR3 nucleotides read TGCAGCGTTCGGGGGACTAGCGGGACTTCGAATGAGCAGTTCTTC.

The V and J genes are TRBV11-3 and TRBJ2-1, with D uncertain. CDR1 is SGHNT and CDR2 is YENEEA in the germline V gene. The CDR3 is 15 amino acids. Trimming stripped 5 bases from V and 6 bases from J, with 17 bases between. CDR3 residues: CASSPIPSVINEQFF. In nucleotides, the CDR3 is TGTGCCAGCAGCCCCATCCCAAGCGTAATCAATGAGCAGTTCTTC.

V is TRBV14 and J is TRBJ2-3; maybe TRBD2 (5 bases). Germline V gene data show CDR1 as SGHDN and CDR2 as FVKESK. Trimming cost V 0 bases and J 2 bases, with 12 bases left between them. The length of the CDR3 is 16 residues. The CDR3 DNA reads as TGTGCCAGCAGCCAAGAATGGGCCGGGGTCACAGATACGCAGTATTTT. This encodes CASSQEWAGVTDTQYF.

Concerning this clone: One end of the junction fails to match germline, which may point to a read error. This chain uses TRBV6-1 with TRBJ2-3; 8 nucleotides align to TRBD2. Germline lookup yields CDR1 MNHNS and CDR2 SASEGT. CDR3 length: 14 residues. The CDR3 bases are TGTGCCAGCAGTAAAGCGGGGGCCTCAGATACGCAGTATTTT. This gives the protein CASSKAGASDTQYF.

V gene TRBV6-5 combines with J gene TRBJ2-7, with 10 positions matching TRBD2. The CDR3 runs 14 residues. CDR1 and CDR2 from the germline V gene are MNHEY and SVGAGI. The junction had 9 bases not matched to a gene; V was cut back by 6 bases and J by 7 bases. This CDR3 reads CASSVLAGAGEQYF. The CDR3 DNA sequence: TGTGCCAGCAGCGTCCTAGCGGGAGCGGGGGAGCAGTACTTC.

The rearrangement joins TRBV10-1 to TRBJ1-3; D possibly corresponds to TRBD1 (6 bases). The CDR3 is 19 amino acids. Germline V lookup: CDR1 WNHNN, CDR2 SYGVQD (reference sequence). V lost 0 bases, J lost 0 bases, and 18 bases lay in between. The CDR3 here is CASSESGDTFGRSGNTIYF. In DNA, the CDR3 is TGCGCCAGCAGTGAGTCGGGGGACACGTTTGGTCGCTCTGGAAACACCATATATTTT.

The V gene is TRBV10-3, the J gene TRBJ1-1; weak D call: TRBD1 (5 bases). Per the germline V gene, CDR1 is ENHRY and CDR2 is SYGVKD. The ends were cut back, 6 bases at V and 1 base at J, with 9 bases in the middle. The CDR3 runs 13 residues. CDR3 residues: CAIRETGNTEAFF. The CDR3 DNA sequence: TGTGCCATCAGAGAAACAGGGAACACTGAAGCTTTCTTT.

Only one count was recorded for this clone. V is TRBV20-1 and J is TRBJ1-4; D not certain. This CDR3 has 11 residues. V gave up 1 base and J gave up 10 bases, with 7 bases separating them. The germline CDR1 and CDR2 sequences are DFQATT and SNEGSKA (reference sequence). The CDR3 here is CSARAGGKLFF. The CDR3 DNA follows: TGCAGTGCTAGAGCAGGAGGAAAACTGTTTTTT.

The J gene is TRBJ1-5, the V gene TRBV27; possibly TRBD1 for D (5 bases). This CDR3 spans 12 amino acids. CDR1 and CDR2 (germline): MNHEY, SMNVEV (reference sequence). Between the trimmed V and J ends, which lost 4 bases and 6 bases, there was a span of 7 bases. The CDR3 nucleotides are TGTGCCAGCAGTTCCGGGGGTCAGCCCCAGCATTTT. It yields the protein CASSSGGQPQHF.

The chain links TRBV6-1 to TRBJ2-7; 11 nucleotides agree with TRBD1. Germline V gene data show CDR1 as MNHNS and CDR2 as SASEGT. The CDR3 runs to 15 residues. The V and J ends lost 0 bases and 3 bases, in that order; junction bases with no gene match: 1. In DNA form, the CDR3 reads TGTGCCAGCAGTGAAGCGGGGACAGGGGGCTACGAGCAGTACTTC. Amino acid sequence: CASSEAGTGGYEQYF.

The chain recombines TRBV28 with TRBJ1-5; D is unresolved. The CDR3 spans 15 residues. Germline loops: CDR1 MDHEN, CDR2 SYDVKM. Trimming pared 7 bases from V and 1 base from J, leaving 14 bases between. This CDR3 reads CASKLTLGSNQPQHF. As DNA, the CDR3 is TGTGCCAGCAAACTAACGCTGGGCAGCAATCAGCCCCAGCATTTT.

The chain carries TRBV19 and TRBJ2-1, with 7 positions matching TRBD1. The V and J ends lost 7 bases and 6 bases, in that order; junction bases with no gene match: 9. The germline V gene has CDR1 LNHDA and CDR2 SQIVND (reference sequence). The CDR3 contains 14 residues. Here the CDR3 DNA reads TGTGCCAGTACCTCCCGACAGGGACGCAATGAGCAGTTCTTC. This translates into CASTSRQGRNEQFF.

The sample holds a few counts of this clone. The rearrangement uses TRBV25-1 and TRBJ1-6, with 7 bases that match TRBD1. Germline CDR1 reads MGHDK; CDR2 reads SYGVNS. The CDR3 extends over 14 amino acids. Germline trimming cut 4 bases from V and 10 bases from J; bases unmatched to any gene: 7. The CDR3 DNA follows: TGTGCCAGCAGTGCGACAGGGCCGGGGTCACCCCTCCACTTT. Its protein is CASSATGPGSPLHF. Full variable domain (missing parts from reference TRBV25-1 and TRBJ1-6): EADIYQTPRYLVIGTGKKITLECSQTMGHDKMYWYQQDPGMELHLIHYSYGVNSTEKGDLSSESTVSRIRTEHFPLTLESARPSHTSQYLCASSATGPGSPLHFGNGTRLTVT.

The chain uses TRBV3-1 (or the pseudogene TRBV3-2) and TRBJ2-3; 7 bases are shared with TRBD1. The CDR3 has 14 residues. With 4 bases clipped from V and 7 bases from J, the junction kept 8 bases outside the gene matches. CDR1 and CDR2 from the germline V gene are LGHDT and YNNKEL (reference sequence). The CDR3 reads CASSLGTATNTQYF. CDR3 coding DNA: TGTGCCAGCAGCCTCGGGACAGCCACTAATACGCAGTATTTT.